Listed below are T cell receptor beta chains from one sample, sequenced in a study of CD8+CD57+ T cells in acquired aplastic anemia. TCRdb passed the reads through MiXCR, listing each CDR3 protein once. The sample includes about 160,000 distinct CDR3 sequences, roughly 45% seen only once; the top ten take approximately 1%. Sequenced: sorted CD4+, CD8+, or CD8+CD57+ T cells (not recorded which) from PBMCs. Every receptor here comes from a human donor in good health. Both conserved end residues are part of each CDR3. A D gene is named only where the DNA matches it firmly. The listing skips clone size in some rows; elsewhere it reads once, few, many or a size class.

cdr3_nt: TGCAGTGCCCCGACCCCGGGACAGGGCTACAATGAGCAGTTCTTC; cdr3_aa: CSAPTPGQGYNEQFF; d_call: TRBD1; cdr3_length: 15; j_call: TRBJ2-1; clone_size: many; v_call: TRBV20-1
cdr3_nt: TGTGCCAGCAGACGGGGTGATGAAAAACTGTTTTTT; cdr3_aa: CASRRGDEKLFF; d_call: -; cdr3_length: 12; j_call: TRBJ1-4; clone_size: many; v_call: TRBV12-3/TRBV12-4
cdr3_nt: TGTGCCAGCAGTGAAAGCGGACAGGGTCGCTCCTACGAGCAGTACTTC; cdr3_aa: CASSESGQGRSYEQYF; d_call: TRBD1; cdr3_length: 16; j_call: TRBJ2-7; clone_size: many; v_call: TRBV25-1
cdr3_nt: TGTGCCAGCAGCTTTGGAGGGAAGGGCACTGAAGCTTTCTTT; cdr3_aa: CASSFGGKGTEAFF; d_call: -; cdr3_length: 14; j_call: TRBJ1-1; clone_size: many; v_call: TRBV7-9
cdr3_nt: TGTGCCAGCAGCTTGTATCAGGTGGGAGATACGCAGTATTTT; cdr3_aa: CASSLYQVGDTQYF; d_call: -; cdr3_length: 14; j_call: TRBJ2-3; clone_size: many; v_call: TRBV5-4
cdr3_nt: TGTGCTAGCAGCTTAGCCACCCGGGGGACCTACTCCTACGAGCAGTACTTC; cdr3_aa: CASSLATRGTYSYEQYF; d_call: -; cdr3_length: 17; j_call: TRBJ2-7; clone_size: -; v_call: TRBV7-7
cdr3_nt: TGTGCCATCAGGGGGACTAGCGGAACCTACAATGAGCAGTTCTTC; cdr3_aa: CAIRGTSGTYNEQFF; d_call: TRBD2; cdr3_length: 15; j_call: TRBJ2-1; clone_size: many; v_call: TRBV10-3
cdr3_nt: TGCGCCAGCAGTGGGAGGGTTTACTACAATGAGCAGTTCTTC; cdr3_aa: CASSGRVYYNEQFF; d_call: -; cdr3_length: 14; j_call: TRBJ2-1; clone_size: -; v_call: TRBV10-1
cdr3_nt: TGTGCCAGCAGCTTAGCTCCCGGGGAGCTGTTTTTT; cdr3_aa: CASSLAPGELFF; d_call: -; cdr3_length: 12; j_call: TRBJ2-2; clone_size: many; v_call: TRBV7-8
cdr3_nt: TGTGCCAGCAGCGTAGACGACAGGGGGATGGGAGAGACCCAGTACTTC; cdr3_aa: CASSVDDRGMGETQYF; d_call: TRBD1; cdr3_length: 16; j_call: TRBJ2-5; clone_size: many; v_call: TRBV9
cdr3_nt: TGCAGCGCCCTGAGCGGGAGCGGGGAGCTGTTTTTT; cdr3_aa: CSALSGSGELFF; d_call: TRBD2; cdr3_length: 12; j_call: TRBJ2-2; clone_size: -; v_call: TRBV29-1
cdr3_nt: TGTGCCAGTGGTGCTGGACTAGCGGTCTCCTACAATGAGCAGTTCTTC; cdr3_aa: CASGAGLAVSYNEQFF; d_call: TRBD2; cdr3_length: 16; j_call: TRBJ2-1; clone_size: -; v_call: TRBV19
cdr3_nt: TGTGCCAGCAGCTTCAATGGCCAGTTAGTGCCCAATTCACCCCTCCACTTT; cdr3_aa: CASSFNGQLVPNSPLHF; d_call: -; cdr3_length: 17; j_call: TRBJ1-6; clone_size: -; v_call: TRBV7-8